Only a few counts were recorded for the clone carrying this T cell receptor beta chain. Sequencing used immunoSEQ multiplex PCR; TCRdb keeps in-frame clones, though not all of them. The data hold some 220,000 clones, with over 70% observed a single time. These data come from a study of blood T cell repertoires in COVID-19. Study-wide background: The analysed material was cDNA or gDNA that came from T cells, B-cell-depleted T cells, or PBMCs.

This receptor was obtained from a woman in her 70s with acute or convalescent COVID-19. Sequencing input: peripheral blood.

Written as DNA, the CDR3 is TGTGCCAGCAGCCCCGCGGGGGGGCCCTACGAGCAGTACTTC. Residues: CASSPAGGPYEQYF. The chain combines TRBV11-2 with TRBJ2-7; TRBD2 aligns across 9 bases. This CDR3 is 14 amino acids long. CDR1 and CDR2 from the germline V gene are SGHAT and FQNNGV. After removal of 5 bases from V and 2 bases from J, the junction contained 4 bases not matched to a gene.